This T cell receptor beta chain was recorded in a study of blood T cell repertoires in COVID-19. Study summary: Acute and convalescent COVID-19 specimens originated in the United States, Italy and Spain. Nucleic acid was either cDNA or gDNA, and it came from T cells, B-cell-depleted T cells, or PBMCs.

Germline-derived CDR1 and CDR2 are MDHEN and SYDVKM. V was shortened by 5 bases and J by 5 bases, with 19 bases between the two germline ends. The CDR3 covers 17 residues. In the authors' workflow: From reference gene primer amplification, estimates of nucleated cell counts were derived. Assay: immunoSEQ multiplex PCR; the TCRdb copy retains only in-frame clones and omits some. That table furnishes V, J and clone size, whereas the DNA furnished D and trimming. The sample carries 150,000 to 200,000 clones, 85% to 90% recorded once. Sequencing was done on a sample of peripheral blood. This clonotype was obtained from a woman of 80 years or more in a cohort sampled during active or convalescent COVID-19. The chain joins TRBV28 to TRBJ1-6; tentative D call: TRBD1 (6 bases). CDR3 residues: CASSPPRGRLDNSPLHF. CDR3 bases: TGTGCCAGCAGTCCCCCCAGGGGACGCTTGGATAATTCACCCCTCCACTTT.